The rows below give T cell receptor beta chains drawn from one sample of a study of OX40 agonist ivuxolimab in advanced cancers. Some clones are missing from TCRdb's copy, which holds only in-frame ones; the method was immunoSEQ multiplex PCR. The sample carries over 95,000 clones, about 90% recorded once. The sequencing here drew on CD4+ or CD8+ T cells sorted from blood, taken in a trial of the OX40 agonist ivuxolimab. These receptors were obtained from an adult with an advanced solid tumor such as melanoma, head and neck, liver or kidney cancer. Each CDR3 is given with its conserved first and last residue.

v_gene | CDR3aa
TRBV9 | CASSVGGRYGYTF
TRBV30 | CAYKRGRTDTQYF
TRBV7-9 | CASSIGQGVRETQYF
TRBV7-9 | CASSLGGWGEAAFF
TRBV18 | CASSPGTGSSYEQYF
TRBV29-1 | CSAQAGGEINIQYF
TRBV2 | CASSQGNYGYTF
TRBV27 | CASGRKTGEMDEQYF
TRBV7-9 | CATHIAGVHNEQFF
TRBV9 | CASSGGQGTDTQYF
TRBV6-5 | CASRERFEGQYF
TRBV29-1 | CSVGDRFYEQYF
TRBV6-5 | CASSYSGTSTDTQYF
TRBV2 | CASSDPGTYEQYF
TRBV4-2 | CASSQPPGQGATDTQYF
TRBV7-2 | CASSTHGRGGSTDTQYF
TRBV29-1 | CSVRKANSGNTIYF
TRBV5-4 | CASSPGGARGFVDTEAFF
TRBV7-9 | CASSSTDTQYF
TRBV15 | CATSREGTGRVSQYF
TRBV6-1 | CASRPSTAHEQYF
TRBV7-2 | CASSFQQGAYEQYF
TRBV5-1 | CASTSPPAYEQYF
TRBV30 | CASRGANEKLFF
TRBV15 | CATSRDRTSEAFF
TRBV7-7 | CASSQDRGSTDTQYF
TRBV9 | CASRSTGFGTGELFF
TRBV10-1 | CASSEAGKNTEAFF
TRBV18 | CASSPTGGSQPQHF
TRBV7-2 | CASSFSTGGLSGNTIYF
TRBV6-6 | CASSYSKAGITEAFF
TRBV5-1 | CASRDPGQGFADTQYF
TRBV7-2 | CASSLTGSVGELFF
TRBV6-5 | CASSPGGGYNEQFF
TRBV5-1 | CASSFSLAGGSLTDTQYF
TRBV27 | CASSLLLAGGNEQYF
TRBV21-1 | CASGSGWGNTEAFF
TRBV10-3 | CAISERGGEGTEAFF
TRBV4-2 | CASSQDTQETQYF
TRBV6-6 | CASSPLAGGPRYTQYF
TRBV7-8 | CASSLATGLANEKLFF
TRBV27 | CASSSDRWQPQHF
TRBV7-2 | CASSSTSGGTDTQYF
TRBV27 | CASSLTVGTEAFF
TRBV11-2 | CASSAGQGTSFGGYTF
TRBV10-3 | CAISGGPENTIYF